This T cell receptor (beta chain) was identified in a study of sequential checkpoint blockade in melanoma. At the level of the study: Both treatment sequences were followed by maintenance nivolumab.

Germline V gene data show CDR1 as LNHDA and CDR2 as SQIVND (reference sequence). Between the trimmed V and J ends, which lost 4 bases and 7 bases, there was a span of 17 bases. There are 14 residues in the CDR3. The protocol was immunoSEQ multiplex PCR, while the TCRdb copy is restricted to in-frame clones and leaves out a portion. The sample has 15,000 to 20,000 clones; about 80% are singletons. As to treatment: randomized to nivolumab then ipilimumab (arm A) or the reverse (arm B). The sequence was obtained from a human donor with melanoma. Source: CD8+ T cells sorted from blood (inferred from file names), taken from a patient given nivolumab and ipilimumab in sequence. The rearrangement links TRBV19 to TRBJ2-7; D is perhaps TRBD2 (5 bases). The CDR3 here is CASSKWGNSGEQYF. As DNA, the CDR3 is TGTGCCAGTAGTAAGTGGGGTAACTCGGGGGAGCAGTACTTC.